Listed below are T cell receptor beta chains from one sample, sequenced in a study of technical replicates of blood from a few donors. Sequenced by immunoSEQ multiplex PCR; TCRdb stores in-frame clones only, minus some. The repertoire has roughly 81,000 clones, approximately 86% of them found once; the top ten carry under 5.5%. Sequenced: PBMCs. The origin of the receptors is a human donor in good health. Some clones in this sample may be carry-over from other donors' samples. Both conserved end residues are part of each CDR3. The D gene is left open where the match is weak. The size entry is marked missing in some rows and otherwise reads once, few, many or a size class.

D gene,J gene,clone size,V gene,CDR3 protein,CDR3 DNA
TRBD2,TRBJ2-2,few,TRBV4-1,CASSQGTSVSGELFF,TGCGCCAGCAGCCAAGGGACTAGTGTGTCCGGGGAGCTGTTTTTT
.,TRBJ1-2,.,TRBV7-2,CASSLEGTGDYGYTF,TGTGCCAGCAGCTTAGAAGGGACGGGGGACTATGGCTACACCTTC
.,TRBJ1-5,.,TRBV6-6,CASSPTGREGAQHF,TGTGCCAGCAGTCCAACAGGGCGCGAGGGGGCCCAGCATTTT
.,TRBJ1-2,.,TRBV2,CASSPQVASGYTF,TGTGCCAGCAGCCCCCAGGTAGCGAGTGGCTACACCTTC
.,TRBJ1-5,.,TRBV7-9,CASSLAGGGQPQHF,TGTGCCAGCAGCTTAGCGGGGGGGGGTCAGCCCCAGCATTTT
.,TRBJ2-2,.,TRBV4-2,CASSQDSPRTTVDTGELFF,TGTGCCAGCAGCCAAGATTCTCCGCGGACAACAGTCGACACCGGGGAGCTGTTTTTT
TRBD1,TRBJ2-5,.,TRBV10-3,CATGQGETQYF,TGTGCCACCGGACAGGGGGAGACCCAGTACTTC
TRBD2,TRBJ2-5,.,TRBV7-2,CASSLAQPREVETQYF,TGTGCCAGCAGCTTAGCGCAGCCGCGGGAGGTGGAGACCCAGTACTTC
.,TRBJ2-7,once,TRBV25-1,CASSKIATEIHEQYF,TGTGCCAGCAGTAAAATCGCGACAGAAATCCACGAGCAGTACTTC
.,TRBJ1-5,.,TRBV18,CASSPAAGFQPQHF,TGTGCCAGCTCACCAGCGGCAGGGTTTCAGCCCCAGCATTTT
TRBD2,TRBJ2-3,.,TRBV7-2,CASSLETSGSWGTDTQYF,TGTGCCAGCAGCTTAGAGACTAGCGGGAGTTGGGGCACAGATACGCAGTATTTT
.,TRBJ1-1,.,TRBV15,CATSRDRGGQGVFEAFF,TGTGCCACCAGCAGAGATCGTGGGGGACAAGGGGTGTTTGAAGCTTTCTTT
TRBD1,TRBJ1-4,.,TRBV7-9,CASSLGGGQGGEKLFF,TGTGCCAGCAGCTTAGGGGGTGGACAGGGTGGAGAAAAACTGTTTTTT
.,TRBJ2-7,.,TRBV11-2,CVSRRGYEQYF,TGTGTCAGCCGGAGGGGCTACGAGCAGTACTTC
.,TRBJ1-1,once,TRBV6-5,CASSYGQNTEAFF,TGTGCCAGCAGTTACGGGCAGAACACTGAAGCTTTCTTT
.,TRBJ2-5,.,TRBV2,CASSEAVDGMDQETQYF,TGTGCCAGCAGTGAAGCTGTTGACGGGATGGACCAAGAGACCCAGTACTTC
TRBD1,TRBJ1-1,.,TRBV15,CATSPGGTGGTEAFF,TGTGCCACCAGCCCCGGGGGGACAGGGGGTACTGAAGCTTTCTTT
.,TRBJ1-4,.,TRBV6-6,CASSAPRGINEKLFF,TGTGCCAGCAGCGCCCCGCGGGGAATTAATGAAAAACTGTTTTTT
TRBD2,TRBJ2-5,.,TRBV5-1,CASSPQSSGREETQYF,TGCGCCAGCAGTCCCCAGTCTAGCGGGAGGGAAGAGACCCAGTACTTC
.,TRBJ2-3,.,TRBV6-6,CASSAQGWGTDTQYF,TGTGCCAGCAGTGCTCAGGGGTGGGGCACAGATACGCAGTATTTT
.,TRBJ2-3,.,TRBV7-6,CASSDRPTGADTQYF,TGTGCCAGCAGCGATCGACCAACGGGGGCAGATACGCAGTATTTT
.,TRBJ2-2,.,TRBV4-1,CASSQIGMGTGKTTGELFF,TGCGCCAGCAGCCAAATCGGGATGGGTACAGGGAAGACCACCGGGGAGCTGTTTTTT
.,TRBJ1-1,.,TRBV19,CASSMNPRSYTEAFF,TGTGCCAGTAGTATGAACCCAAGGAGCTACACTGAAGCTTTCTTT
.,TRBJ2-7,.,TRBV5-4,CASSLWAGIEQYF,TGTGCCAGCAGCCTGTGGGCGGGGATCGAGCAGTACTTC
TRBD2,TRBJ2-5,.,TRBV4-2,CASSQVGLAGVRRETQYF,TGTGCCAGCAGCCAGGTCGGACTAGCGGGAGTTAGGAGAGAGACCCAGTACTTC
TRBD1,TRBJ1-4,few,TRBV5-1,CASSRAGGFEKLFF,TGCGCCAGCAGCCGTGCAGGGGGATTTGAAAAACTGTTTTTT
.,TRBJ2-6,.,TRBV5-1,CASSSDTSGANVLTF,TGCGCCAGCAGCTCGGACACATCTGGGGCCAACGTCCTGACTTTC
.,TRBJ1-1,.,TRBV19,CASSTLQGLLNTEAFF,TGTGCCAGTAGTACCCTTCAGGGCTTGTTGAACACTGAAGCTTTCTTT
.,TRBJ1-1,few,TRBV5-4,CASSFSLNTEAFF,TGTGCCAGCAGCTTCTCTCTAAACACTGAAGCTTTCTTT
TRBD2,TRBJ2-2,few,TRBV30,CAWSVRGGTTGELFF,TGTGCCTGGAGTGTAAGGGGAGGGACCACCGGGGAGCTGTTTTTT
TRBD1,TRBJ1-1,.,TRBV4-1,CASSQERTGMNTEAFF,TGCGCCAGCAGCCAAGAGAGGACAGGGATGAACACTGAAGCTTTCTTT
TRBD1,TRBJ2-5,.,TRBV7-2,CASSLETGRQETQYF,TGTGCCAGCAGCTTGGAGACAGGGCGCCAAGAGACCCAGTACTTC
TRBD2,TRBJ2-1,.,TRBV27,CASSIRTSGKYNEQFF,TGTGCCAGCAGTATCCGGACTAGCGGGAAATACAATGAGCAGTTCTTC
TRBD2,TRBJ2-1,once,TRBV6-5,CASSYPGLAGPGEQFF,TGTGCCAGCAGTTACCCTGGACTAGCGGGGCCAGGCGAGCAGTTCTTC
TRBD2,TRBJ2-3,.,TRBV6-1,CASSELAGGPDTQYF,TGTGCCAGCAGTGAACTAGCGGGGGGGCCAGATACGCAGTATTTT
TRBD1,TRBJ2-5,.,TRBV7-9,CASSFGTGQETQYF,TGTGCCAGCAGCTTCGGGACAGGCCAAGAGACCCAGTACTTC
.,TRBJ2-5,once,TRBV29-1,CSVGEETQYF,TGCAGCGTTGGAGAAGAGACCCAGTACTTC
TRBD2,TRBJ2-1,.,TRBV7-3,CASSFSGGAYNEQFF,TGTGCCAGCAGCTTTAGCGGGGGGGCCTACAATGAGCAGTTCTTC
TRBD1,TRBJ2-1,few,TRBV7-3,CASSADRGREQFF,TGTGCCAGCAGCGCTGACAGGGGGCGTGAGCAGTTCTTC
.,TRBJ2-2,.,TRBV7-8,CASSVGEAVPGTGELFF,TGTGCCAGCAGCGTCGGGGAGGCGGTCCCCGGCACCGGGGAGCTGTTTTTT
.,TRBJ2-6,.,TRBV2,CASTLQGRGANVLTF,TGTGCCAGCACCTTACAGGGGAGGGGGGCCAACGTCCTGACTTTC
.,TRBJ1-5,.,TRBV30,CAWSVGRRQPQHF,TGTGCCTGGAGTGTGGGGCGTCGACAGCCCCAGCATTTT
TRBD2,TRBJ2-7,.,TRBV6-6,CASNSGGVHEQYF,TGTGCCAGCAACAGCGGGGGGGTCCACGAGCAGTACTTC
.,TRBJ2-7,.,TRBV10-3,CASRAYQGAYEQYF,TGTGCCTCACGGGCCTACCAGGGCGCCTACGAGCAGTACTTC
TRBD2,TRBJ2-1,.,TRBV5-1,CASSSGLAGGIDEQFF,TGCGCCAGCAGCTCGGGACTAGCGGGAGGGATAGATGAGCAGTTCTTC
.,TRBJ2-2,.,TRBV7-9,CASTSDTGELFF,TGTGCCAGCACCTCTGACACCGGGGAGCTGTTTTTT
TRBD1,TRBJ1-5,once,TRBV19,CASRDSILQPQHF,TGTGCCAGTCGGGACAGCATACTACAGCCCCAGCATTTT
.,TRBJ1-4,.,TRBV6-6,CASRGQGPEKLFF,TGTGCCAGCAGGGGGCAGGGGCCCGAAAAACTGTTTTTT
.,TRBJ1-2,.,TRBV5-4,CASSPPGGSGYGYTF,TGTGCCAGCAGCCCCCCGGGAGGGAGTGGCTATGGCTACACCTTC
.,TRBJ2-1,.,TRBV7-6,CASSFAGTYNEQFF,TGTGCCAGCAGCTTCGCGGGAACCTACAATGAGCAGTTCTTC
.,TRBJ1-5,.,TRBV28,CASNQGLQPQHF,TGTGCCAGCAATCAGGGGTTACAGCCCCAGCATTTT
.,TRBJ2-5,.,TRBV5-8,CASSLTGVQETQYF,TGTGCCAGCAGCTTGACGGGGGTACAAGAGACCCAGTACTTC
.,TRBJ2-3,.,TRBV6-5,CASEGGRADTQYF,TGTGCCAGCGAAGGAGGGAGAGCAGATACGCAGTATTTT
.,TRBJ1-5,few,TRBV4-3,CASSQDLGDNNQPQHF,TGCGCCAGCAGCCAAGATCTAGGGGATAACAATCAGCCCCAGCATTTT
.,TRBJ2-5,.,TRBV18,CASSPVAGSQETQYF,TGTGCCAGCTCACCTGTTGCGGGTTCCCAAGAGACCCAGTACTTC
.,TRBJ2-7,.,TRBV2,CASNREYEQYF,TGTGCCAGTAACAGGGAGTACGAGCAGTACTTC
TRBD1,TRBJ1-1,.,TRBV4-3,CASSRDRGNTEAFF,TGCGCCAGCAGCCGGGACAGGGGGAACACTGAAGCTTTCTTT
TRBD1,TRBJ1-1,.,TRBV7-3,CASSLDRDTEAFF,TGTGCCAGCAGCCTGGACAGGGACACTGAAGCTTTCTTT
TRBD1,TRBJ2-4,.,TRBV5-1,CASSLGHTGQGSDIQYF,TGCGCCAGCAGCTTGGGCCACACGGGACAGGGTTCCGACATTCAGTACTTC
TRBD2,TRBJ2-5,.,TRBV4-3,CASSQDPTSGRGKTQYF,TGCGCCAGCAGCCAAGATCCTACTAGCGGGAGGGGGAAGACCCAGTACTTC